The 4 T cell receptor beta chains presented below share a single source sample, sequenced in a study of blood T cell repertoires in COVID-19. TCRdb keeps only in-frame clones here, not all; method: immunoSEQ multiplex PCR. Of over 55,000 clones listed, roughly 87% are singletons. The source material was peripheral blood. These TCRs come from an elderly woman with acute or convalescent COVID-19.

Regarding this clone: One end of the junction is discordant with germline, which a read error may explain. This chain joins TRBV5-1 and TRBJ1-6, with TRBD1 identical over 7 bases. This CDR3 spans 14 amino acids. Germline CDR1 is SGHRS and CDR2 is YFSETQ. The CDR3: CASSLGQGNTPLHF. The DNA of the CDR3 is TGCGCCAGCAGCTTGGGACAGGGTAATACACCCCTCCACTTT.

The genes are TRBV15 and TRBJ2-5, with D hard to call. This CDR3 has 14 amino acids. The V gene's germline CDR1 is LNHNV and CDR2 YYDKDF (reference sequence). Trimming cost V 1 base and J 1 base, with 7 bases left between them. CDR3 in amino acids: CATSRAGSQETQYF. Written as DNA, the CDR3 is TGTGCCACCAGCAGAGCGGGTAGCCAAGAGACCCAGTACTTC.

The chain combines TRBV7-9 with TRBJ1-6; possibly TRBD1 for D (6 bases). V lost 5 bases and J lost 11, with 22 bases in between. The germline V gene has CDR1 SEHNR and CDR2 FQNEAQ (reference sequence). The CDR3 covers 16 residues. As DNA, the CDR3 is TGTGCCAGCAGCGAGAGCACAGGGCCAGGTTCGCCACCCCTCCACTTT. Its translation: CASSESTGPGSPPLHF.

The chain links TRBV6-1 to TRBJ1-5; TRBD1 might be the D (5 bases). With 1 base removed from V and 0 bases from J, the gap between germline ends came to 7 bases. The germline V gene has CDR1 MNHNS and CDR2 SASEGT. This CDR3 is built from 15 residues. CDR3 nucleotide sequence: TGTGCCAGCAGTGAAGGACAGTTTAGCAATCAGCCCCAGCATTTT. Translated: CASSEGQFSNQPQHF.